The next 15 T cell receptor beta chains were all read from a single sample in a study of Ad26.COV2.S vaccination and SARS-CoV-2 variants. Profiled with immunoSEQ multiplex PCR; TCRdb holds only in-frame clones, not every one. The table has about 350,000 clones, 80% to 90% seen once; the top ten hold about 5%. Regarding treatment: about 20 received Ad26.COV2.S at low or high dose, single or two shots; 5 received placebo; per-sample allocation not given. Vaccine and placebo recipients were sampled on day 63 after the first injection. Sequences were derived from peripheral blood, sampled in a trial of Ad26.COV2.S vaccine versus placebo. The receptors shown here come from a person aged 18-65 years who received the Ad26.COV2.S COVID-19 vaccine or a placebo.

The rearrangement links TRBV19 to TRBJ2-7; no definite D call. The CDR3 is 14 residues long. Germline CDR1 is LNHDA and CDR2 is SQIVND (reference sequence). The V and J ends lost 0 bases and 6 bases respectively, with 12 bases between them. CDR3 residues: CASSIDAWGTEQYF. The CDR3 DNA follows: TGTGCCAGTAGTATAGATGCTTGGGGAACCGAGCAGTACTTC.

This clone occurred a few times. The V gene is TRBV27, the J gene TRBJ2-1; D may be TRBD1 or TRBD2 (6 bases each). This CDR3 is built from 13 residues. V gave up 5 bases and J gave up 8 bases, with 13 bases separating them. The germline V gene encodes CDR1 MNHEY and CDR2 SMNVEV (reference sequence). The CDR3 region is CASSVRRGYEQFF. The CDR3 nucleotides read TGTGCCAGCAGTGTTCGGAGGGGGTATGAGCAGTTCTTC.

The genes are TRBV27 and TRBJ2-2, with TRBD2 matching 10 bases. The CDR3 sequence is 16 residues long. V shed 4 bases and J 7 bases; nucleotides not matched to a gene: 9. Germline V gene sequence: CDR1 MNHEY, CDR2 SMNVEV (reference sequence). The CDR3 sequence: CASSSGTSVFGGELFF. The CDR3 DNA sequence: TGTGCCAGCAGTTCAGGGACTAGCGTATTCGGCGGGGAGCTGTTTTTT.

The chain employs TRBV6-5 and TRBJ2-7, with 9 bases that match TRBD1. The germline CDR1 and CDR2 sequences are MNHEY and SVGAGI. This CDR3 has 15 amino acids. V shed 5 bases, J shed 6 bases, and the junction held 11 bases outside the gene matches. CDR3 amino acids: CASSRTGQGTSEQYF. As DNA, the CDR3 is TGTGCCAGCAGTAGGACAGGACAGGGGACCTCCGAGCAGTACTTC.

The chain combines TRBV11-2 with TRBJ2-7; TRBD1 matches 12 bases. V dropped 3 bases and J dropped 1; count of bases not matched to a gene: 7. Looked up from germline, CDR1 is SGHAT and CDR2 is FQNNGV. The CDR3 covers 17 residues. The CDR3 is CASSLGTGGYSSYEQYF. The CDR3 DNA follows: TGTGCCAGCAGCTTGGGGACAGGGGGCTATTCTTCCTACGAGCAGTACTTC.

CDR3 sequence reads: CASSEGAGQETQYF. The CDR3 DNA reads TGTGCCAGCAGTGAAGGAGCGGGCCAAGAGACCCAGTACTTC. This rearrangement joins TRBV2 to TRBJ2-5; tentative D call: TRBD2 (6 bases). The V gene's germline CDR1 is SNHLY and CDR2 FYNNEI. Trimming pared 1 base from V and 1 base from J, leaving 7 bases between. The length of the CDR3 is 14 residues.

V gene TRBV11-2 combines with J gene TRBJ2-2; D assignment may be TRBD1 or TRBD2 (7 bases each). The CDR3 length is 17 residues. Trimming left V 2 bases short and J 8 bases short, with 21 bases between. Per the germline V gene, CDR1 is SGHAT and CDR2 is FQNNGV. CDR3 amino acids: CASSLRGDSITPGELFF. CDR3 DNA: TGTGCCAGCAGCTTACGGGGGGACAGTATTACACCGGGGGAGCTGTTTTTT.

J is TRBJ2-3 and V is TRBV11-2, with a possible D match to TRBD2 (6 bases). Trimming pared 2 bases from V and 4 bases from J, leaving 13 bases between. This CDR3 is 15 amino acids long. Looked up from germline, CDR1 is SGHAT and CDR2 is FQNNGV. As DNA, the CDR3 is TGTGCCAGCAGCTTAACTGGGGGGTTGGCAGATACGCAGTATTTT. Its translation: CASSLTGGLADTQYF.

V gene TRBV2 combines with J gene TRBJ2-7; 8 bases match TRBD1. Trimming removed 4 bases from V and 0 bases from J; junction bases left unmatched: 2. In germline, CDR1 is SNHLY, CDR2 FYNNEI. CDR3 length: 14 residues. The CDR3 region has the DNA TGTGCCAGCAGTGTGGACAGGGCCTCCTACGAGCAGTACTTC. Its protein product is CASSVDRASYEQYF.

Only a few counts were recorded for this clone. The chain carries TRBV7-8 and TRBJ1-4, with D possibly TRBD1 on 5 matching bases. Trimming pared 5 bases from V and 4 bases from J, leaving 11 bases between. CDR1 and CDR2 (germline): SGHVS, FQNEAQ. This CDR3 is built from 14 residues. The CDR3 DNA reads TGTGCCAGCAGCCCAGGACACCTTAATGAAAAACTGTTTTTT. Amino acid sequence: CASSPGHLNEKLFF.

The chain recombines TRBV27 with TRBJ2-7; 10 bases match TRBD2. The V and J ends lost 2 bases and 2 bases, in that order; junction bases with no gene match: 6. This CDR3 has 16 residues. Germline CDR1 reads MNHEY; CDR2 reads SMNVEV (reference sequence). The CDR3 is CASSLNLAGETYEQYF. CDR3 bases: TGTGCCAGCAGTTTAAACCTAGCGGGAGAAACCTACGAGCAGTACTTC.

The CDR3 DNA reads as TGTGCCACCAGTGATTTCCCACGGCAGAAACAAGAGACCCAGTACTTC. Amino acids: CATSDFPRQKQETQYF. This rearrangement joins TRBV24-1 to TRBJ2-5; D call uncertain. In germline, CDR1 is KGHDR, CDR2 SFDVKD. V lost 1 base, J lost 2 bases, and 13 bases lay in between. The CDR3 is made up of 16 amino acids.

The chain employs TRBV6-4 and TRBJ2-1; 9 bases map to TRBD2. The CDR3 totals 16 residues. Trimming took 0 bases from V and 4 from J; bases not matched to a gene: 4. CDR1 is MRHNA, CDR2 SNTAGT, per germline. For the CDR3, the DNA is TGTGCCAGCAGTGACTCGGGGACTAGCTTATACAATGAGCAGTTCTTC. Translation gives CASSDSGTSLYNEQFF.

This rearrangement joins TRBV6-5 to TRBJ2-7, with 7 bases aligning to TRBD1. The V segment lost 8 bases and the J segment 3 bases; nucleotides outside the gene matches: 4. The CDR3 has 12 amino acids. Germline V gene lookup returns CDR1 MNHEY and CDR2 SVGAGI. In DNA form, the CDR3 reads TGTGCCAGCCTGAGACAGGGCTACGAGCAGTACTTC. As protein: CASLRQGYEQYF.

The rearrangement uses TRBV11-2 and TRBJ2-2, with D possibly being TRBD1 (5 bases). Trimming stripped 3 bases from V and 11 bases from J, with 10 bases between. This CDR3 has 12 residues. In germline, CDR1 is SGHAT, CDR2 FQNNGV. As DNA, the CDR3 is TGTGCCAGCAGCTTTGACAGTGGAGAGCTGTTTTTT. This sequence encodes CASSFDSGELFF.